The entry below describes one T cell receptor (beta chain). The entry originates in a study of blood T cell repertoires in COVID-19. Study information: Both acute and convalescent COVID-19 samples were obtained from the United States, Italy and Spain.

In the original processing: Scientists estimated how many nucleated cells there were by amplifying reference gene primers. Here immunoSEQ multiplex PCR was the method, and the copy in TCRdb shows in-frame clones only, minus some. That table is the source of V, J and clone size, and D and trimming were worked out from the DNA. The sample holds 32,000 or so clones; around 88% are singletons and the top ten take roughly 6.3%. This CDR3 contains 16 residues. The V end was cut by 2 bases, the J end by 1 base, with 13 bases between. Germline assignment: CDR1 SGDLS and CDR2 YYNGEE. The chain employs TRBV9 and TRBJ2-1; D might be TRBD2 (6 bases). The sequencing sample was made of peripheral blood. This sequence originates from a human donor in a cohort sampled during active COVID-19. CDR3 region: CASSVVAGRSYNEQFF. The CDR3 DNA sequence: TGTGCCAGCAGCGTGGTCGCGGGGAGGTCCTACAATGAGCAGTTCTTC.